This T cell receptor beta chain was captured by sequencing in a study of early T cells in non-severe SARS-CoV-2 infection. Across the whole study: Chains were not paired, and sequencing was done on bulk RNA from unsorted whole blood.

This CDR3 has 13 amino acids. Looked up from germline, CDR1 is LGHNA and CDR2 is YNFKEQ. V was clipped by 8 bases and J by 0 bases, with 11 bases between them. Attached unique molecular identifiers marked individual cDNA molecules. TCRdb reanalysed the 5' RACE reads using MiXCR and keeps one entry per CDR3 protein. Of tens of thousands of distinct CDR3 sequences listed, 11% to 15% were seen once; the top ten hold 9.5% to 12%. Sequencing was carried out using whole blood. The origin of this receptor is an adult who was a healthcare worker with PCR-confirmed SARS-CoV-2 infection or an uninfected control (not recorded which). V usage is TRBV4-2 and J usage is TRBJ2-7, with TRBD2 as a possible D gene (5 bases). The CDR3 DNA sequence: TGTGCCAGCGGTCCTGGGAGCTCCTACGAGCAGTACTTC. Its translation is CASGPGSSYEQYF.